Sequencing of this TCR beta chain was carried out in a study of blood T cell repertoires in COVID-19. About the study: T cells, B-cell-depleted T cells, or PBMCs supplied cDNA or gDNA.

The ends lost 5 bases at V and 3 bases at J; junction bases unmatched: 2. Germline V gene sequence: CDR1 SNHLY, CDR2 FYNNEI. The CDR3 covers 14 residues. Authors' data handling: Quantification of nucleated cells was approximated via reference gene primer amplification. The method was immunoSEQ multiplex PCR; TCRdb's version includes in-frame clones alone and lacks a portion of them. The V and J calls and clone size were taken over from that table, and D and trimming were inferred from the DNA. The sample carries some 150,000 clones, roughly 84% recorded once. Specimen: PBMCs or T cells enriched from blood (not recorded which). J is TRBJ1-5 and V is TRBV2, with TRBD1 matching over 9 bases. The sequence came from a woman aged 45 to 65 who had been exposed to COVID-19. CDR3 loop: CASSTGGYNQPQHF. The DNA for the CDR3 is TGTGCCAGCAGTACAGGGGGCTACAATCAGCCCCAGCATTTT.